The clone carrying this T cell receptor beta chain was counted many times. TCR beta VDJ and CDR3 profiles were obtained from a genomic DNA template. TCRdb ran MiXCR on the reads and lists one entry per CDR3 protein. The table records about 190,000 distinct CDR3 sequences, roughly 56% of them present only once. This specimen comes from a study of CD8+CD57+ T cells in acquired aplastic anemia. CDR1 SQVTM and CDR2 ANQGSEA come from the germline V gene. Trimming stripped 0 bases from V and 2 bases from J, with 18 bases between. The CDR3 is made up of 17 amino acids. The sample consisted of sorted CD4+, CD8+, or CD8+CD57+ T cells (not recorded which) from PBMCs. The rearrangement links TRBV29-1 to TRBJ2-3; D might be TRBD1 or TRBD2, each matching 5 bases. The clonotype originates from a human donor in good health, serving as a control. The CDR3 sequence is CSVEEDFRTHDTDTQYF. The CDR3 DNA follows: TGCAGCGTTGAAGAGGACTTTAGGACACACGACACAGATACGCAGTATTTT.